Following are 25 T cell receptor beta chains from one sample sequenced in a study of OX40 agonist ivuxolimab in advanced cancers. The assay was immunoSEQ multiplex PCR, and TCRdb's table has in-frame clones only and misses some. The sample has 65,000 to 80,000 clones; around nine tenths are singletons. Here the sequenced sample was CD4+ or CD8+ T cells sorted from blood, taken in a trial of the OX40 agonist ivuxolimab. All receptors come from an adult with an advanced solid tumor such as melanoma, head and neck, liver or kidney cancer.

V is TRBV25-1 and J is TRBJ2-1; TRBD2 is a possible D gene (6 bases). The CDR3 contains 15 residues. Germline values: CDR1 MGHDK, CDR2 SYGVNS. The V and J ends lost 9 bases and 4 bases respectively, with 19 bases between them. CDR3 in amino acids: CASGTSSGGYNEQFF. CDR3 bases: TGTGCCAGTGGGACTTCGTCCGGCGGGTACAATGAGCAGTTCTTC.

CDR3 nucleotide sequence: TGTGCCAGCAGCCCACGCAGGGGAGTAACTGGGGCCAACGTCCTGACTTTC. Encoded protein: CASSPRRGVTGANVLTF. The chain uses TRBV9 and TRBJ2-6, with D possibly matching TRBD1 (6 bases). Trimming shortened V by 4 bases and J by 2 bases, and 16 bases separated the two germline ends. Germline CDR1 is SGDLS and CDR2 is YYNGEE. CDR3 size: 17 residues. The full variable domain, in which reference TRBV9 and TRBJ2-6 provide the parts outside the CDR3, is DSGVTQTPKHLITATGQRVTLRCSPRSGDLSVYWYQQSLDQGLQFLIQYYNGEERAKGNILERFSAQQFPDLHSELNLSSLELGDSALYFCASSPRRGVTGANVLTFGAGSRLTVL.

The chain links TRBV2 to TRBJ1-1; D gene unclear. The germline V and J ends were trimmed by 7 bases and 4 bases, with 13 bases remaining between them. The CDR3 covers 13 residues. Germline CDR1 reads SNHLY; CDR2 reads FYNNEI. The DNA for the CDR3 is TGTGCCAGCATGGTAGAGACATTCACTGAAGCTTTCTTT. It is translated as CASMVETFTEAFF.

This rearrangement joins TRBV5-1 to TRBJ2-2, with 8 nucleotides matching TRBD1. This CDR3 has 13 residues. Germline assignment: CDR1 SGHRS and CDR2 YFSETQ. The junction had 0 bases not matched to a gene; V was cut back by 6 bases and J by 2 bases. The CDR3 DNA is TGCGCCAGCACAGGGGGCAACACCGGGGAGCTGTTTTTT. It codes for CASTGGNTGELFF.

The V call is TRBV27, the J call TRBJ2-2; D is possibly TRBD2 (6 bases). Germline V gene sequence: CDR1 MNHEY, CDR2 SMNVEV (reference sequence). CDR3 length equals 14 residues. V lost 2 bases, J lost 7 bases, and 11 bases lay in between. The CDR3, as DNA: TGTGCCAGCAGTTTAGGAGTCGGGGGCGGGGAGCTGTTTTTT. Translating gives CASSLGVGGGELFF.

The CDR3 region is CASSHGGYTEAFF. The CDR3, as DNA: TGTGCCAGCAGCCATGGAGGTTATACTGAAGCTTTCTTT. The chain carries TRBV7-2 and TRBJ1-1; no clear D gene. The CDR3 is made up of 13 amino acids. Germline CDR1 SGHTA, CDR2 FQGNSA. The germline V and J ends were trimmed by 5 bases and 5 bases, with 12 bases remaining between them.

About this clone itself: One end of the junction fails to match germline, which may point to a read error. In the same sample, other DNA sequences code for this CDR3. The J gene is TRBJ1-1, the V gene TRBV11-2; D unresolved. This CDR3 spans 17 amino acids. Germline CDR1 is SGHAT and CDR2 is FQNNGV. CDR3 nucleotides: TGTGCCAGCAGCTTGGGCGGTGATGTCTATGAGAACACTGAAGCTTTTTTT. Encoded protein: CASSLGGDVYENTEAFF.

The genes are TRBV7-3 and TRBJ1-1; 9 nucleotides line up with TRBD1. Germline lookup yields CDR1 SGHTA and CDR2 FQGTGA. This CDR3 is built from 14 residues. V was pared by 4 bases and J by 3 bases, with 3 bases of the junction left unmatched. CDR3 in DNA: TGTGCCAGCAGCTCACAGGGGGCCGACACTGAAGCTTTCTTT. Its protein product is CASSSQGADTEAFF.

The chain links TRBV6-1 to TRBJ2-7; 9 nucleotides line up with TRBD1. V lost 5 bases, J lost 0 bases, and 5 bases stayed unmatched. The CDR3 totals 15 residues. Germline CDR1 MNHNS, CDR2 SASEGT. The CDR3 sequence: CASSSQGAPSYEQYF. In DNA form, the CDR3 reads TGTGCCAGCAGTTCACAGGGGGCCCCCTCCTACGAGCAGTACTTC.

Concerning this clone: Other DNA sequences within the sample encode an identical CDR3. This chain connects TRBV6-6 to TRBJ2-2; perhaps TRBD2 as D (7 bases). Looked up from germline, CDR1 is MNHNY and CDR2 is SVGAGI (reference sequence). V lost 2 bases and J lost 7, with 17 bases in between. The CDR3 has 16 residues. CDR3 sequence reads: CASSYPGRGAGGELFF. In DNA form, the CDR3 reads TGTGCCAGCAGTTACCCCGGTCGGGGGGCGGGCGGGGAGCTGTTTTTT.

The genes are TRBV28 and TRBJ1-1, with D possibly matching TRBD1 (5 bases). The CDR3 sequence is 19 residues long. Germline values: CDR1 MDHEN, CDR2 SYDVKM. V gave up 1 base and J gave up 1 base, with 22 bases separating them. CDR3: CASSLYEEPTGLPNTEAFF. In DNA form, the CDR3 reads TGTGCCAGCAGTTTATACGAAGAGCCTACGGGACTCCCGAACACTGAAGCTTTCTTT.

This clone was seen only once. This chain links TRBV5-8 with TRBJ2-2; TRBD1 matches at 8 bases. Germline trimming cut 5 bases from V and 1 base from J; bases unmatched to any gene: 7. Germline V gives CDR1 SGHTS, CDR2 YDEGEE. The CDR3 spans 16 residues. The CDR3 sequence is CASRAQGALNTGELFF. In nucleotides, the CDR3 is TGTGCCAGCAGAGCTCAGGGGGCGCTGAACACCGGGGAGCTGTTTTTT.

Only one count was recorded for this clone. The chain employs TRBV7-3 and TRBJ2-7; D unclear. This CDR3 spans 13 amino acids. V shed 5 bases and J shed 9 bases, with 17 bases lying between them. Germline V gives CDR1 SGHTA, CDR2 FQGTGA. CDR3 loop: CASSPSSLRGQYF. The CDR3 bases are TGTGCCAGCAGCCCCTCCTCCCTACGAGGGCAGTACTTC.

The V gene is TRBV29-1, the J gene TRBJ1-1; D may be TRBD1 (6 bases). The germline CDR1 and CDR2 sequences are SQVTM and ANQGSEA. V lost 7 bases, J lost 5 bases, and 23 bases lay in between. The CDR3 is made up of 15 amino acids. The CDR3 region has the DNA TGCAGCGGTTCTCGGGGGACCGGGGGCGGTACTGAAGCTTTCTTT. Its protein is CSGSRGTGGGTEAFF. Supplemented by reference TRBV29-1 and TRBJ1-1, the full variable domain reads SAVISQKPSRDICQRGTSLTIQCQVDSQVTMMFWYRQQPGQSLTLIATANQGSEATYESGFVIDKFPISRPNLTFSTLTVSNMSPEDSSIYLCSGSRGTGGGTEAFFGQGTRLTVV.

About this clone itself: Other DNA sequences from this sample encode an identical CDR3 as well. The chain joins TRBV18 to TRBJ2-5, with D perhaps matching TRBD1 or TRBD2 (5 bases each). Trimming left V 3 bases short and J 5 bases short, with 13 bases between. CDR1 KGHSH and CDR2 LQKENI come from the germline V gene. The CDR3 sequence is 14 residues long. The chain's CDR3 is CASSPAGWGETQYF. The CDR3 bases are TGTGCCAGCTCACCGGCGGGCTGGGGGGAGACCCAGTACTTC.

This clone was counted once. The rearrangement links TRBV6-5 to TRBJ1-1; 8 nucleotides align to TRBD1. With 6 bases clipped from V and 1 base from J, the junction kept 4 bases outside the gene matches. There are 14 residues in the CDR3. Germline lookup yields CDR1 MNHEY and CDR2 SVGAGI. CDR3 loop: CASRRQGWNTEAFF. The CDR3 region has the DNA TGTGCCAGCAGGCGACAGGGGTGGAACACTGAAGCTTTCTTT.

This chain's CDR3 is CASSITGDGNQPQHF. CDR3 DNA sequence: TGCGCCAGCAGCATTACAGGGGATGGTAATCAGCCCCAGCATTTT. This chain uses TRBV5-1 with TRBJ1-5, with 7 bases lining up with TRBD1. Looked up from germline, CDR1 is SGHRS and CDR2 is YFSETQ. The CDR3 has 15 amino acids. V dropped 4 bases and J dropped 4; count of bases not matched to a gene: 8.

The genes are TRBV30 and TRBJ1-2, with 10 positions matching TRBD1. J lost 4 bases, V lost 3 bases, and 2 bases had no gene match. The CDR3 extends over 13 amino acids. Germline CDR1 and CDR2: GTSNPN and SVGIG (reference sequence). The CDR3 nucleotides read TGTGCCTGGAGCAGGACAGGGGGCTATGGCTACACCTTC. The encoded protein is CAWSRTGGYGYTF.

This clone was found a few times. The V call is TRBV19, the J call TRBJ1-1, with TRBD1 identical over 7 bases. The CDR3 consists of 16 residues. Germline CDR1 reads LNHDA; CDR2 reads SQIVND (reference sequence). V gave up 3 bases and J gave up 3 bases; unmatched junction bases: 10. CDR3 in amino acids: CASSIFGRGTHTEAFF. DNA of the CDR3: TGTGCCAGTAGTATTTTTGGCAGGGGGACCCACACTGAAGCTTTCTTT.

The rearrangement uses TRBV2 and TRBJ2-7; 9 bases agree with TRBD1. V lost 7 bases to trimming and J lost 2 bases; unmatched junction nucleotides: 6. The CDR3 is 14 residues long. CDR1 is SNHLY, CDR2 FYNNEI, per germline. CDR3 bases: TGTGCCAGCACCAAAGGACAGGGGACCTACGAGCAGTACTTC. Residues: CASTKGQGTYEQYF.

Written as DNA, the CDR3 is TGCGCCAGCAGCTTGGGGGGGCTGAGCACTGAAGCTTTCTTT. It is translated as CASSLGGLSTEAFF. V is TRBV5-1 and J is TRBJ1-1; tentatively, D is TRBD1 (6 bases). Germline CDR1 SGHRS, CDR2 YFSETQ. This CDR3 is 14 amino acids long. V lost 0 bases to trimming and J lost 4 bases, with 10 bases between them.

V is TRBV27 and J is TRBJ2-3; no reliable D call. Germline CDR1 and CDR2: MNHEY and SMNVEV (reference sequence). V gave up 7 bases and J gave up 4 bases, with 15 bases separating them. This CDR3 spans 14 amino acids. DNA for the CDR3: TGTGCCAGCACCGAAGGTGGGCGCGCAGATACGCAGTATTTT. Translating gives CASTEGGRADTQYF.

The chain recombines TRBV29-1 with TRBJ1-2; 9 nucleotides agree with TRBD1. CDR3 length: 17 amino acids. Germline lookup yields CDR1 SQVTM and CDR2 ANQGSEA. V was clipped by 6 bases and J by 3 bases; unmatched bases: 17. In DNA form, the CDR3 reads TGCAGCGTCTACCTTGGGCCCACAGGGGGCGCGGACTATGGCTACACCTTC. This gives the protein CSVYLGPTGGADYGYTF.

This chain links TRBV5-8 with TRBJ2-7; no clear D. The germline V gene encodes CDR1 SGHTS and CDR2 YDEGEE. CDR3 size: 15 residues. V lost 5 bases, J lost 2 bases, and 17 bases lay in between. CDR3 coding DNA: TGTGCCAGCAGAAAGAACCCAACTGATACCTACGAGCAGTACTTC. It codes for CASRKNPTDTYEQYF.

The J gene is TRBJ2-7, the V gene TRBV7-8; the match to TRBD2 covers 8 bases. CDR1 and CDR2 (germline): SGHVS, FQNEAQ. V shed 7 bases and J 0 bases; nucleotides not matched to a gene: 11. CDR3 length: 16 amino acids. The CDR3 here is CASTPTGLASSYEQYF. The CDR3 nucleotides read TGTGCCAGCACGCCAACAGGACTAGCCTCCTCCTACGAGCAGTACTTC.